This record concerns one TCR beta chain sequence. Other DNA sequences within the sample encode an identical CDR3. The ends lost 4 bases at V and 7 bases at J; junction bases unmatched: 6. CDR1 and CDR2 (germline): SGHTA, FQGTGA. The CDR3 runs to 13 residues. The data originate from a study of shared clonotypes between healthy human individuals. The wider study: The donor group consisted of a couple of women and a few men, aged 18 to 49.

Sequencing used immunoSEQ multiplex PCR; TCRdb keeps in-frame clones, though not all of them. The top ten hold about 0.39% of the sample, which has 2.3 million or so clones, more than 85% seen once. Investigators divided CD4+ cells into CD45RA+ naive and CD45RA-negative memory subsets. This chain links TRBV7-3 with TRBJ2-7, with TRBD2 matching 8 bases. The sequencing input was naive CD4+ T cells from PBMCs. Subset meaning: CD45RA+ positively selected. This TCR was sampled from a man between 18 and 29 years old in good health. Some clones in this sample may be carry-over from other donors' samples. For the CDR3, the DNA is TGTGCCAGCAGCTCAGCGGGAGCGGGGGAGCAGTACTTC. It yields the protein CASSSAGAGEQYF.